Shown below are 8 T cell receptor beta chains from a single sample sequenced in a study of post-analysis software for immune sequencing data. General observations from the study: A few TRBV segments were significantly more frequent in patients than in controls. TRBV5-6, TRBV5-1 and TRBV20-1 were among these segments.

The antigens these receptors bind are not known. Sequencing libraries made from TCR beta cDNA carried unique molecular identifiers. MiXCR was run by TCRdb on the PCR reads, yielding one entry per CDR3 protein. The sample consists of approximately 690,000 distinct CDR3 sequences, more than 50% of them appearing once. The material sequenced was blood. Source of these receptors: a girl aged 2 to 10 with multiple sclerosis.

This clonotype turned up a few times. The gene calls are TRBV12-3 or TRBV12-4 and TRBJ2-7; TRBD1 aligns across 7 bases. Trimming cost V 5 bases and J 0 bases; bases outside gene matches: 7. The CDR3 runs 15 residues. CDR3 DNA sequence: TGTGCCAGCAGTCCACAGGGGACCCTCTCCTACGAGCAGTACTTC. Translating gives CASSPQGTLSYEQYF.

DNA of the CDR3: TGTGCCAGCAGCCCGGGGGTGCCTGAAGATACGCAGTATTTT. This gives the protein CASSPGVPEDTQYF. V and J are TRBV5-4 and TRBJ2-3, with TRBD2 as a possible D gene (6 bases). CDR1 and CDR2 from the germline V gene are SGHNT and YYREEE (reference sequence). The CDR3 consists of 14 residues. V lost 4 bases to trimming and J lost 5 bases, with 14 bases between them.

A few counts support this clonotype. The CDR3 region is CSASTGVNTEAFF. CDR3 DNA: TGCAGTGCCTCGACAGGAGTGAACACTGAAGCTTTCTTT. The chain employs TRBV20-1 and TRBJ1-1; the D gene is possibly TRBD1 (6 bases). V lost 6 bases and J lost 0, with 11 bases in between. The germline V gene encodes CDR1 DFQATT and CDR2 SNEGSKA (reference sequence). The CDR3 extends over 13 amino acids.

The rearrangement links TRBV20-1 to TRBJ2-1; the match to TRBD2 covers 8 bases. The V gene end was trimmed by 7 bases and the J gene end by 8 bases; junction bases not matched to a gene: 7. Germline V gene data show CDR1 as DFQATT and CDR2 as SNEGSKA (reference sequence). The CDR3 extends over 12 amino acids. The CDR3 region is CSGKRETHEQFF. The CDR3 DNA follows: TGCAGTGGCAAGCGGGAGACTCATGAGCAGTTCTTC.

Turning to this clonotype: Its ends do not fully match the called genes, so a read error is possible. This chain joins TRBV5-1 and TRBJ2-3, with 7 bases aligning to TRBD1. The CDR3 length is 14 residues. Germline assignment: CDR1 SGHRS and CDR2 YFSETQ. CDR3 in DNA: TGCACCAGCAGCCTTGACAGGGAAGGAGATACGCAGTATTTT. It yields the protein CTSSLDREGDTQYF.

This clonotype was recorded once. The chain recombines TRBV27 with TRBJ1-1; 7 bases line up with TRBD1. The V gene end was trimmed by 2 bases and the J gene end by 6 bases; junction bases not matched to a gene: 6. Germline CDR1 reads MNHEY; CDR2 reads SMNVEV (reference sequence). The CDR3 has 14 residues. The CDR3 DNA reads TGTGCCAGCAGTTTAAACGGCCAGGGGGCTGAAGCTTTCTTT. Its protein is CASSLNGQGAEAFF.

The CDR3 region is CASSYGKGEDTQYF. The CDR3 nucleotides read TGTGCCAGCAGCTACGGAAAGGGGGAAGATACGCAGTATTTT. This chain links TRBV11-2 with TRBJ2-3, with D perhaps matching TRBD1 (6 bases). Germline lookup yields CDR1 SGHAT and CDR2 FQNNGV. This CDR3 region has 14 residues. Deletions cut 4 bases from V and 5 bases from J, with 13 bases between.

This sequence joins TRBV11-2 and TRBJ2-5; a weak D match, TRBD2 (5 bases). Per germline, CDR1 SGHAT and CDR2 FQNNGV. V lost 5 bases to trimming and J lost 5 bases, with 15 bases between them. CDR3 length equals 14 residues. CDR3 nucleotides: TGTGCCAGCAGCCTCCGGGGAGAGGCGGAGACCCAGTACTTC. Translation gives CASSLRGEAETQYF.